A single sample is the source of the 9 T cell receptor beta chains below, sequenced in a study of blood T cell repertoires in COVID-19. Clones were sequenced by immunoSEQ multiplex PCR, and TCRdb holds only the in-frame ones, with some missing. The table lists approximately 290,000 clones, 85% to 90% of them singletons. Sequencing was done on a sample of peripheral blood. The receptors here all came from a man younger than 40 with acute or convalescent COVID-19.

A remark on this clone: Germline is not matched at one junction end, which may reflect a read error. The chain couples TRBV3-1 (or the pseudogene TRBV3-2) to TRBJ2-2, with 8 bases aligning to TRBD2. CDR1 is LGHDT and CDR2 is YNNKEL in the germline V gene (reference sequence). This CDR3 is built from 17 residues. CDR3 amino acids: CASSPPLEREIHRGAVF. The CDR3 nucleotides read TGTGCCAGCAGTCCTCCCCTAGAGCGGGAGATACACCGGGGAGCTGTTTTT.

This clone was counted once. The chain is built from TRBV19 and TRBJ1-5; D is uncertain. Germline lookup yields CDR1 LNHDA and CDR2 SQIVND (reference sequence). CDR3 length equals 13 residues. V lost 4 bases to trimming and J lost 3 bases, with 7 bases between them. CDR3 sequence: CASSRQVNQPQHF. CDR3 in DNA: TGTGCCAGTAGTAGGCAGGTCAATCAGCCCCAGCATTTT.

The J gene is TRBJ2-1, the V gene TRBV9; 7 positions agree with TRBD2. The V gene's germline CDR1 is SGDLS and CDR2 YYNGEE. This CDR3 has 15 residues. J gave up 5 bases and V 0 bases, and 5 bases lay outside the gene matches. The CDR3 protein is CASSVVGLADNEQFF. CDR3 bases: TGTGCCAGCAGCGTAGTTGGGCTAGCGGACAATGAGCAGTTCTTC.

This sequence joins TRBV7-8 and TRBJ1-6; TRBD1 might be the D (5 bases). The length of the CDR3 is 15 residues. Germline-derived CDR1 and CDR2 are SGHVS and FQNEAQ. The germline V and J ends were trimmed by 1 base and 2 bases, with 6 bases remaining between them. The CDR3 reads CASSLGQTYNSPLHF. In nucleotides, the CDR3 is TGTGCCAGCAGCTTAGGACAGACCTATAATTCACCCCTCCACTTT.

The CDR3 coding sequence is TGTGCCAGCTCACCACGGGACAGCCAGGTACGAGAGCAGTACTTC. Protein product: CASSPRDSQVREQYF. V is TRBV18 and J is TRBJ2-7; TRBD1 matches at 7 bases. CDR3 length: 15 residues. Unmatched junction bases numbered 10, after V lost 1 base and J lost 7 bases. The germline CDR1 and CDR2 sequences are KGHSH and LQKENI.

This CDR3 is CASSVRRDRGTEAFF. CDR3 coding DNA: TGCGCCAGCAGCGTACGACGGGACAGGGGGACTGAAGCTTTCTTT. The chain carries TRBV5-1 and TRBJ1-1; 11 bases are a match to TRBD1. Germline CDR1 is SGHRS and CDR2 is YFSETQ. The CDR3 totals 15 residues. V lost 4 bases to trimming and J lost 5 bases; unmatched junction nucleotides: 7.

The CDR3 spells CASSSGLAGAKYNEQFF. DNA for the CDR3: TGTGCCAGCAGCTCAGGACTAGCGGGAGCCAAATACAATGAGCAGTTCTTC. V usage is TRBV7-9 and J usage is TRBJ2-1; TRBD2 agrees at 13 bases. This CDR3 contains 17 residues. Trimming cost V 4 bases and J 4 bases; bases outside gene matches: 7. Per germline, CDR1 SEHNR and CDR2 FQNEAQ (reference sequence).

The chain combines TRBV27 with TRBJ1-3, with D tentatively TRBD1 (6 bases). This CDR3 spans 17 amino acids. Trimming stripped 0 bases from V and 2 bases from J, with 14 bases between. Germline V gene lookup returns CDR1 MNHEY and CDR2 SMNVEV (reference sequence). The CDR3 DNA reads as TGTGCCAGCAGTTTATCCGTCACAGGGAGCCCTGGAAACACCATATATTTT. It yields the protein CASSLSVTGSPGNTIYF.

CDR3 protein: CASSESRTEAFF. The CDR3, as DNA: TGTGCCAGCAGTGAATCCAGGACTGAAGCTTTCTTT. The chain has TRBV6-1 and TRBJ1-1; D ambiguous. Germline V gene sequence: CDR1 MNHNS, CDR2 SASEGT. The CDR3 is 12 residues long. Trimming removed 2 bases at V and 5 bases at J, with 6 bases between.